This T cell receptor (beta chain) was sequenced during a study of blood T cell repertoires in COVID-19. On the study more broadly: Acute and convalescent COVID-19 specimens originated in the United States, Italy and Spain. The cDNA or gDNA used as material had been derived from T cells, B-cell-depleted T cells, or PBMCs.

Authors' analysis steps: Reference gene primer amplification in the assay estimated nucleated cell counts. Clones were sequenced by immunoSEQ multiplex PCR, and TCRdb holds only the in-frame ones, with some missing. The DNA was the basis for D and trimming; V, J and clone size are from that table. The sample lists around 250,000 clones; 75% to 90% were seen once. The CDR3 is 14 amino acids. The V and J ends lost 2 bases and 5 bases respectively, with 12 bases between them. The germline V gene encodes CDR1 MNHEY and CDR2 SMNVEV (reference sequence). The Seattle site enrolled patients during active infection and followed them longitudinally.

The clonotype comes from a woman between 65 and 79 years old with COVID-19, enrolled during active disease. This chain connects TRBV27 to TRBJ2-5; TRBD1 is a possible D gene (5 bases). Sequences were obtained from peripheral blood. Here the CDR3 DNA reads TGTGCCAGCAGTTTAGGGGCAGGTCAGGAGACCCAGTACTTC. Protein product: CASSLGAGQETQYF.